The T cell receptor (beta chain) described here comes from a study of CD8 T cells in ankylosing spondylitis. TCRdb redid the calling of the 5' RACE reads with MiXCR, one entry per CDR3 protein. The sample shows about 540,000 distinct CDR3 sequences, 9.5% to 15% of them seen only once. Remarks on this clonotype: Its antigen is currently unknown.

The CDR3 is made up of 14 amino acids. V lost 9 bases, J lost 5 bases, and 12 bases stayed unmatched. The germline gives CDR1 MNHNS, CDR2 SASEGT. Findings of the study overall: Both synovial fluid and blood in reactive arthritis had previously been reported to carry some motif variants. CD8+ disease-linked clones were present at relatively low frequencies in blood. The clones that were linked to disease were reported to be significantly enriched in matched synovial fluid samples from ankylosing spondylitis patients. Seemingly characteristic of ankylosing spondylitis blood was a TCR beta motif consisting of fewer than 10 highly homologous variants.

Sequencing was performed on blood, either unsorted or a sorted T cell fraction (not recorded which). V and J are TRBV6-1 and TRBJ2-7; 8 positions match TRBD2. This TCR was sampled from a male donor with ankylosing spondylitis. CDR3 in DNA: TGTGCCAGGGGGGAGCGGGAGAGGCAGCACGAGCAGTACGTC. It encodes CARGERERQHEQYV.